One sample yielded the 27 T cell receptor beta chains listed below, sequenced in a study of T cell repertoires in cytomegalovirus infection (dated by TCRdb to the late 2010s). These receptors lack a known antigen. The treatment or condition label corresponds to: in vitro stimulation with specific CMV peptide epitopes to enrich CMV-specific T cells. Instrument used: Illumina HiSeq 1500. TCRdb reprocessed the public reads (quality trimming at Q25 with fastp, clone calling with MiXCR) and kept in-frame beta chains. Rows merge per CDR3 protein into single entries with the most common DNA and genes. For this sample the table gives approximately 1,000,000 distinct CDR3 sequences, of which approximately 31% were detected only once. Of the sample, 13% is held by the ten largest clones. The input for sequencing was cultured CD8+ T cells from PBMCs, taken from culture after CMV antigen stimulation. Receptor source: a human donor in good health (CMV status not recorded). Some clones in this sample may be carry-over from other donors' samples.

CDR3 region: CSGRDTNTGELFF. The CDR3 DNA reads as TGCAGCGGACGGGACACCAACACCGGGGAGCTGTTTTTT. The J gene is TRBJ2-2, the V gene TRBV29-1, with D tentatively TRBD1 (6 bases). The V gene lost 7 bases and the J gene lost 2 bases, with 11 bases spanning the gap. CDR1 is SQVTM and CDR2 is ANQGSEA in the germline V gene. The CDR3 runs to 13 residues.

The rearrangement uses TRBV6-2 or TRBV6-3 and TRBJ2-3, with D perhaps TRBD1 (6 bases). V was pared by 8 bases and J by 2 bases, with 11 bases between. The CDR3 loop spans 13 amino acids. CDR1 is MNHEY, CDR2 SVGEGT, per germline. CDR3 coding DNA: TGTGCCAGCTTTGGGGGACACACAGATACGCAGTATTTT. This gives the protein CASFGGHTDTQYF.

This sequence joins TRBV2 and TRBJ1-2, with TRBD1 as a possible D gene (5 bases). Between the trimmed V and J ends, which lost 4 bases and 4 bases, there was a span of 16 bases. This CDR3 has 15 residues. Germline V gene sequence: CDR1 SNHLY, CDR2 FYNNEI. CDR3 coding DNA: TGTGCCAGCAGTGCGCAAGTTGGGACGGTCTATGGCTACACCTTC. Residues: CASSAQVGTVYGYTF.

The chain joins TRBV7-6 to TRBJ2-5; TRBD2 agrees at 13 bases. Germline loops: CDR1 SGHVS, CDR2 FNYEAQ. Unmatched junction bases numbered 11, after V lost 3 bases and J lost 4 bases. The CDR3 is 18 amino acids. The CDR3 loop reads CASSLAPLLAGGRETQYF. CDR3 sequence (DNA): TGTGCCAGCAGCTTGGCCCCCTTACTAGCGGGGGGGCGAGAGACCCAGTACTTC.

The V call is TRBV12-3 or TRBV12-4, the J call TRBJ2-3, with 9 bases aligning to TRBD2. Germline trimming cut 5 bases from V and 2 bases from J; bases unmatched to any gene: 8. The CDR3 runs 16 residues. The CDR3 loop is CASSTTAGGPTDTQYF. The CDR3 nucleotides are TGTGCCAGCAGTACTACAGCGGGGGGACCCACAGATACGCAGTATTTT.

This clonotype was observed a single time. Mismatch with germline at one junction end may stem from a read error. This chain connects TRBV27 to TRBJ2-2; no definite D call. The CDR3 is 15 amino acids. Germline lookup yields CDR1 MNHEY and CDR2 SMNVEV (reference sequence). CDR3 coding DNA: TGTGTCAGCTCCCTATTAGAGGACCTCCCCGGGGAGCTGTTTTTT. This codes for CVSSLLEDLPGELFF.

This chain joins TRBV7-1 and TRBJ1-5; tentative D call: TRBD1 (5 bases). TRBV7-1 belongs to the ORF category, with a function that is uncertain. This CDR3 contains 14 residues. V lost 4 bases, J lost 1 base, and 8 bases lay in between. CDR3 DNA: TGTGCCAGCAGCTGGGGCCTGAGCAATCAGCCCCAGCATTTT. Protein: CASSWGLSNQPQHF.

This chain connects TRBV3-1 to TRBJ2-1, with 9 bases that match TRBD1. V lost 11 bases to trimming and J lost 7 bases; unmatched junction nucleotides: 6. The germline V gene has CDR1 LGHDT and CDR2 YNNKEL (reference sequence). CDR3 length equals 12 residues. As DNA, the CDR3 is TGTGCCGCCCGGGACAGGGCAAATGAGCAGTTCTTC. Protein sequence: CAARDRANEQFF.

This clonotype was observed a few times. The chain links TRBV25-1 to TRBJ1-1; a possible D gene is TRBD1 (6 bases). Germline CDR1 and CDR2: MGHDK and SYGVNS. The CDR3 is made up of 15 amino acids. Trimming stripped 4 bases from V and 0 bases from J, with 12 bases between. In DNA form, the CDR3 reads TGTGCCAGCAGTGCTCGGACAGAATTGAACACTGAAGCTTTCTTT. This encodes CASSARTELNTEAFF.

This sequence joins TRBV7-9 and TRBJ2-1, with 10 bases lining up with TRBD2. V gave up 5 bases and J gave up 7 bases; unmatched junction bases: 14. This CDR3 has 17 residues. CDR1 and CDR2 from the germline V gene are SEHNR and FQNEAQ (reference sequence). Here the CDR3 reads CASSNLQSGGAGNEQFF. The CDR3 DNA reads TGTGCCAGCAGCAACCTCCAGAGCGGGGGGGCTGGAAATGAGCAGTTCTTC. The variable domain in full, completed from reference TRBV7-9 and TRBJ2-1, reads DTGVSQNPRHKITKRGQNVTFRCDPISEHNRLYWYRQTLGQGPEFLTYFQNEAQLEKSRLLSDRFSAERPKGSFSTLEIQRTEQGDSAMYLCASSNLQSGGAGNEQFFGPGTRLTVL.

CDR3 sequence: CSVEDRVESSYNEQFF. DNA of the CDR3: TGCAGCGTTGAAGATCGGGTAGAGAGCTCCTACAATGAGCAGTTCTTC. The rearrangement uses TRBV29-1 and TRBJ2-1, with D unclear. The V end lost 0 bases, the J end lost 0 bases, and 12 bases lay between the germline ends. Looked up from germline, CDR1 is SQVTM and CDR2 is ANQGSEA. CDR3 size: 16 residues.

This chain uses TRBV5-1 with TRBJ2-1; 9 bases are a match to TRBD1. V was clipped by 2 bases and J by 5 bases; unmatched bases: 5. The CDR3 consists of 15 residues. Looked up from germline, CDR1 is SGHRS and CDR2 is YFSETQ. The CDR3 region is CASSFGTGSDNEQFF. The DNA of the CDR3 is TGCGCCAGCAGCTTTGGGACAGGGTCTGACAATGAGCAGTTCTTC.

The sample holds a few counts of this clonotype. The chain combines TRBV28 with TRBJ2-7; 8 bases are shared with TRBD1. CDR3 length equals 15 residues. The germline gives CDR1 MDHEN, CDR2 SYDVKM. V trimming: 6 bases; J trimming: 2 bases; junction bases outside the gene matches: 9. CDR3 sequence (DNA): TGTGCCAGCAGCCATAGACAGGGGATCCCCTACGAGCAGTACGTC. Its protein product is CASSHRQGIPYEQYV.

This clonotype turned up a few times. The V call is TRBV27, the J call TRBJ2-1, with 7 bases aligning to TRBD1. Germline CDR1 reads MNHEY; CDR2 reads SMNVEV (reference sequence). The V gene end was trimmed by 6 bases and the J gene end by 7 bases; junction bases not matched to a gene: 9. The CDR3 covers 14 residues. The CDR3 sequence: CASSLVDRRNEQFF. CDR3 nucleotides: TGTGCCAGCAGCTTGGTGGACAGGAGAAATGAGCAGTTCTTC.

V gene TRBV5-8 combines with J gene TRBJ2-1; D gene uncertain. The CDR3 has 13 residues. The V and J ends lost 2 bases and 4 bases respectively, with 7 bases between them. The germline CDR1 and CDR2 sequences are SGHTS and YDEGEE. The CDR3 DNA reads TGTGCCAGCAGCTTATTAAAGTACAATGAGCAGTTCTTC. This encodes CASSLLKYNEQFF.

In this sample, this clonotype turned up a few times. The chain uses TRBV10-2 and TRBJ1-2, with 9 bases identical to TRBD1. CDR1 WSHSY and CDR2 SAAADI come from the germline V gene. V lost 2 bases and J lost 3; bases outside the gene matches: 1. The CDR3 totals 14 residues. The CDR3 sequence is CASSERTGDYGYTF. CDR3 DNA: TGCGCCAGCAGTGAGAGGACAGGGGACTATGGCTACACCTTC.

This chain links TRBV13 with TRBJ2-7; 7 bases agree with TRBD1. The CDR3 is 14 amino acids. The V segment lost 7 bases and the J segment 3 bases; nucleotides outside the gene matches: 9. Per the germline V gene, CDR1 is PRHDT and CDR2 is FYEKMQ (reference sequence). The CDR3 sequence is CASKKRGQFYEQYF. CDR3 in DNA: TGTGCCAGCAAGAAGAGGGGACAGTTCTACGAGCAGTACTTC.

This clonotype was seen a few times. V usage is TRBV5-6 and J usage is TRBJ2-5; D might be TRBD1 or TRBD2, each matching 7 bases. V was shortened by 0 bases and J by 1 base, with 13 bases between the two germline ends. CDR1 is SGHDT and CDR2 is YYEEEE in the germline V gene. The length of the CDR3 is 16 residues. The CDR3 DNA follows: TGTGCCAGCAGCTTGGGCGGGGGACAGATCCAAGAGACCCAGTACTTC. Protein product: CASSLGGGQIQETQYF.

The J gene is TRBJ2-1, the V gene TRBV2, with D possibly matching TRBD1 (5 bases). Per the germline V gene, CDR1 is SNHLY and CDR2 is FYNNEI. The CDR3 consists of 14 residues. V lost 8 bases and J 2 bases, leaving 13 bases between the germline ends. The CDR3 nucleotides read TGTGCCAGCTCCCAGGACAACACCTACAATGAGCAGTTCTTC. Translated: CASSQDNTYNEQFF.

This clonotype has at least ten counts. The chain joins TRBV7-8 to TRBJ2-7; D unresolved. The CDR3 contains 14 residues. V lost 1 base, J lost 0 bases, and 7 bases lay in between. Per germline, CDR1 SGHVS and CDR2 FQNEAQ. The CDR3 is CASSLEVSSYEQYF. The CDR3 nucleotides are TGTGCCAGCAGCTTAGAGGTGAGCTCCTACGAGCAGTACTTC.

The chain carries TRBV10-2 and TRBJ1-6, with 11 bases identical to TRBD1. The CDR3 contains 16 residues. Germline CDR1 WSHSY, CDR2 SAAADI. The V gene end was trimmed by 6 bases and the J gene end by 8 bases; junction bases not matched to a gene: 9. CDR3 loop: CASRPGQGAMDSPLHF. The DNA for the CDR3 is TGCGCCAGCAGACCCGGACAGGGGGCGATGGATTCACCCCTCCACTTT.

This clonotype was found many times. This sequence joins TRBV7-2 and TRBJ2-6; D not resolved. The CDR3 length is 18 residues. From germline, CDR1 is SGHTA and CDR2 FQGNSA. V dropped 5 bases and J dropped 5 bases, with 22 bases sitting between them. This CDR3 is CASSPRAGPSGRANVLTF. The CDR3 DNA reads as TGTGCCAGCAGCCCCCGGGCAGGACCCAGTGGTAGGGCCAACGTCCTGACTTTC.

This clonotype was seen many times. This sequence joins TRBV28 and TRBJ1-5, with 7 bases aligning to TRBD1. Germline-derived CDR1 and CDR2 are MDHEN and SYDVKM. This CDR3 is 18 amino acids long. The trim removed 0 bases at V and 2 bases at J, leaving 10 bases unmatched. CDR3 protein: CASSLWGVGQGGNQPQHF. The CDR3 nucleotides read TGTGCCAGCAGTTTATGGGGTGTTGGGCAGGGGGGCAATCAGCCCCAGCATTTT.

This CDR3 reads CASTGGGDRSLSGANVLTF. CDR3 bases: TGTGCCAGCACCGGGGGGGGGGACCGCTCTCTCTCTGGGGCCAACGTCCTGACTTTC. The chain carries TRBV27 and TRBJ2-6; TRBD2 matches 8 bases. The junction had 14 bases not matched to a gene; V was cut back by 7 bases and J by 0 bases. The germline V gene has CDR1 MNHEY and CDR2 SMNVEV (reference sequence). The CDR3 totals 19 residues.

This clonotype was counted only a few times. The chain carries TRBV4-1 and TRBJ2-2, with a possible D match to TRBD2 (6 bases). The V end was cut by 0 bases, the J end by 6 bases, with 8 bases between. Germline V gives CDR1 MGHRA, CDR2 YSYEKL. The CDR3 has 14 amino acids. Here the CDR3 reads CASSQDGGAGELFF. CDR3 coding DNA: TGCGCCAGCAGCCAAGACGGGGGTGCCGGGGAGCTGTTTTTT.

This clonotype was found a few times. The V call is TRBV6-1, the J call TRBJ1-5; the match to TRBD1 covers 7 bases. Trimming took 7 bases from V and 3 from J; bases not matched to a gene: 6. Germline V CDR1 and CDR2: MNHNS, SASEGT. The CDR3 consists of 14 residues. CDR3 loop: CASKDRAYNQPQHF. CDR3 in DNA: TGTGCCAGCAAAGACAGGGCTTACAATCAGCCCCAGCATTTT.

This clonotype was detected only a few times. In DNA, the CDR3 is TGTGCCAGCACCCTGTGGGGCACAGTGGATACGCAGTATTTT. Translating it yields CASTLWGTVDTQYF. The V and J genes are TRBV12-3 or TRBV12-4 and TRBJ2-3; maybe TRBD1 (5 bases). Trimming removed 7 bases from V and 6 bases from J, with 17 bases in between. This CDR3 has 14 residues.